This TCR beta chain was found in a study of blood T cell repertoires in COVID-19. About the study: Sites in the United States, Italy and Spain provided acute and convalescent COVID-19 samples. The cDNA or gDNA used as material had been derived from T cells, B-cell-depleted T cells, or PBMCs.

Germline CDR1 MRHNA, CDR2 SNTAGT. J lost 5 bases, V lost 3 bases, and 4 bases had no gene match. The CDR3 extends over 15 amino acids. Per the study methods: From reference gene primer amplification, estimates of nucleated cell counts were derived. Data came from immunoSEQ multiplex PCR; TCRdb stores just in-frame clones and leaves some out. V and J calls and clone size come straight from that table; D and trimming were deduced from the DNA. The sample has approximately 160,000 clones, almost 85% seen once. The sequence was collected from a man aged 18 to 30 with active or convalescent COVID-19. V is TRBV6-4 and J is TRBJ2-3, with 11 bases lining up with TRBD2. The sequencing sample was made of peripheral blood. Here the CDR3 reads CASSELAGAEDTQYF. The CDR3 DNA is TGTGCCAGCAGTGAACTAGCGGGAGCTGAAGATACGCAGTATTTT.